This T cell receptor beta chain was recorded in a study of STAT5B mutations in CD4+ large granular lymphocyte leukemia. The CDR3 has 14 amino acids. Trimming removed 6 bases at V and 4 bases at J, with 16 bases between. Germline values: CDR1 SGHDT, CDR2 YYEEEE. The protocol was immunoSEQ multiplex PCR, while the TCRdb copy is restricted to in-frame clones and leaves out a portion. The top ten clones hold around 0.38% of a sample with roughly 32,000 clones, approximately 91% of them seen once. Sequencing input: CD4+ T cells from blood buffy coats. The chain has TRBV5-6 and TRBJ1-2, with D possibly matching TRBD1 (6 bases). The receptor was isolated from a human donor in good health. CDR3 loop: CASTRKGGGYGYTF. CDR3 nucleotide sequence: TGTGCCAGCACCCGAAAGGGGGGCGGCTATGGCTACACCTTC.